This record looks at one TCR beta chain sequence and its context. The antigen is not known. With 60 Vbeta and 13 Jbeta primers, the PCR was carried out. Only in-frame clones appear in the TCRdb table, and some are missing; sequencing was by immunoSEQ multiplex PCR. The table lists about 130,000 clones, with 2.2% in the top ten. The data originate from a study of cytomegalovirus exposure and HLA in healthy donors. General study findings and limits: Specificity of a few CMV-associated chains for CMV antigens was verified in vitro.

Germline values: CDR1 MDHEN, CDR2 SYDVKM. CDR3 length equals 17 residues. V lost 6 bases, J lost 4 bases, and 15 bases stayed unmatched. The receptor comes from a man aged 40-50 years in good health and CMV-seronegative. Sequenced material: PBMCs. This rearrangement joins TRBV28 to TRBJ1-2; 9 nucleotides line up with TRBD1. The CDR3 is CASSPTGQGQGGYGYTF. Written as DNA, the CDR3 is TGTGCCAGCAGCCCAACGGGACAGGGTCAAGGTGGCTATGGCTACACCTTC.